This T cell receptor (beta chain) was sequenced for a study of blood T cell repertoires in COVID-19 (dated by TCRdb to the early 2020s). As for the study more broadly: Samples from collaborators originated in the United States, Italy and Spain and spanned both the acute and convalescent phases of COVID-19. Samples came from the ongoing ImmuneRACE study (first 160 participants) plus 1,254 subjects from 6 global collaborators. The material from the prospective study consisted of cDNA or gDNA derived from T cells, B-cell-depleted T cells, or PBMCs. Deeply sampled blood TCRbeta repertoires from subjects exposed to, actively infected with, or recovered from COVID-19 were included in the dataset. Sample metadata almost always included a de-identified subject ID, COVID-19 status, age in years and sex. Where available, HLA class I and class II types were taken from metadata supplied by the sample provider and were not determined by assay-based typing. The repertoires were made available in a free public database intended to serve as a resource for research on the immune response to SARS-CoV-2.

Via the germline V gene, CDR1 is KGHSH and CDR2 LQKENI. There are 13 amino acids in the CDR3, from cysteine to phenylalanine inclusive. The read is trimmed to its CDR3 DNA, 39 bases read in frame from base 1. V loses 3 bases, J loses 4 bases, and the germline ends lie 9 bases apart. The immunoSEQ Assay, a bias-controlled multiplex PCR, was used to amplify TCRbeta CDR3 regions from genomic DNA. In the paper's pipeline: The number of nucleated cells in each sample was estimated from the amplification of reference gene primers within the assay. Sequence reads were collapsed and filtered to measure the absolute abundance of every unique TCRbeta CDR3 rearrangement. For each sample, productive Simpson clonality was calculated as the square root of Simpson's diversity index across productive rearrangements. Not all clones reach the TCRdb copy of this immuneACCESS table, which keeps in-frame sequences only. Checked studies attribute under half of the gap to unresolved V genes and leave the rest unexplained. V and J calls and clone size are given by that table; D and trimming were obtained from the DNA. This sample holds approximately 300,000 clones; approximately 81% were observed only once. The top ten hold approximately 1.9% of the sample.

As concerns this clone: Its specific antigen is unknown. No much larger clone exists at a distance of one base, and base qualities are not known.

Study-wide conclusions, independent of this receptor: The quantity of clinical and demographic metadata differed by source and by participant and was supplied without curation.

Participants in the prospective study were enrolled through a virtual design, were aged roughly 18 to 100 years, and lived in roughly 24 United States geographic areas. To assign participants to cohorts, the prospective study relied on clinical history that participants themselves reported in a screening survey and a study questionnaire. Exposed participants had been in contact, within 2 weeks of entering the study, with a person who had a PCR-confirmed or clinician-diagnosed case of COVID-19. Mobile phlebotomists in the prospective study collected whole blood, serum and a nasopharyngeal or oropharyngeal swab from every participant. Participants in the prospective study had the option to provide additional blood draws and questionnaires over a roughly two-month period. Before DNA extraction, prospective study blood samples were shipped either frozen or at room temperature.

The specimen was PBMCs or T cells enriched from blood (not recorded which). The chain links TRBV18 with TRBJ1-1; the D gene is perhaps TRBD1, on 5 matching bases. This TCR derives from a woman aged 25 to 39 who had been exposed to COVID-19. The nucleotide sequence is TGTGCCAGCTCACCTTACGACAGCACTGAAGCTTTCTTT. It codes for CASSPYDSTEAFF.